Each of the 3 T cell receptor beta chains below was sequenced from the same sample in a study of T-cell memory formation after mild COVID-19. TCRdb reprocessed the 5' RACE reads with MiXCR, giving one entry per CDR3 protein. The sample has 250,000 to 350,000 distinct CDR3 sequences; roughly 15% are singletons. The sequenced sample was PBMCs or a T cell subset sorted from them (not recorded which). All receptors come from a man between 18 and 35 years old who had mild COVID-19 (a few samples of this study predate the infection). Cell type and time point are not known.

The J gene is TRBJ2-3, the V gene TRBV5-6; no firm D call. V dropped 3 bases and J dropped 8 bases, with 10 bases sitting between them. The CDR3 consists of 12 residues. Germline values: CDR1 SGHDT, CDR2 YYEEEE. In DNA form, the CDR3 reads TGTGCCAGCAGCTCGGTTACGGGTACGCAGTATTTT. Encoded protein: CASSSVTGTQYF. Complete variable domain (other parts from reference TRBV5-6 and TRBJ2-3): DAGVTQSPTHLIKTRGQQVTLRCSPKSGHDTVSWYQQALGQGPQFIFQYYEEEERQRGNFPDRFSGHQFPNYSSELNVNALLLGDSALYLCASSSVTGTQYFGPGTRLTVL.

This clonotype occurred a few times. The rearrangement links TRBV6-2 or TRBV6-3 to TRBJ2-3; D gene ambiguous. This CDR3 has 13 amino acids. Deletions cut 4 bases from V and 4 bases from J, with 9 bases between. Germline CDR1 reads MNHEY; CDR2 reads SVGEGT. For the CDR3, the DNA is TGTGCCAGCAGTTCAACCACGGCAGATACGCAGTATTTT. Translated: CASSSTTADTQYF.

The CDR3 is CASSQRTGGRRETQYF. CDR3 nucleotides: TGTGCCAGCAGTCAAAGGACAGGGGGCAGGAGGGAGACCCAGTACTTC. This chain uses TRBV12-3 or TRBV12-4 with TRBJ2-5, with 11 bases fitting TRBD1. This CDR3 contains 16 residues. J lost 5 bases, V lost 5 bases, and 10 bases had no gene match.